These T cell receptor beta chains were read from a single sample in a study of CD8 T cells in ankylosing spondylitis. TCRdb passed the 5' RACE reads through MiXCR, listing each CDR3 protein once. The sample records fewer than 650,000 distinct CDR3 sequences, roughly 13% being singletons. The sample consisted of blood, either unsorted or a sorted T cell fraction (not recorded which). These receptors were taken from a male donor with ankylosing spondylitis. CDR3s include the opening cysteine and the closing phenylalanine or tryptophan. Fields, in order: D gene, clone size, V gene, J gene, CDR3 length, CDR3 protein, CDR3 DNA. The D gene is left open where the match is weak. Expanded clones are given a class, and other clones once, few, many or no size at all.

.	.	TRBV2	TRBJ2-2	15	CASSPTDAGTGELFF	TGTGCCAGCAGTCCTACAGACGCGGGCACCGGGGAGCTGTTTTTT
.	few	TRBV7-2	TRBJ2-7	15	CASSLLVGTTYEQYF	TGTGCCAGCAGCTTACTTGTGGGGACCACCTACGAGCAGTACTTC
.	.	TRBV12-3/TRBV12-4	TRBJ2-4	14	CASTELNWENIQYF	TGTGCCAGCACCGAACTTAACTGGGAAAACATTCAGTACTTC
TRBD1	.	TRBV30	TRBJ1-1	15	CAWSVQGQGPIEAFF	TGTGCCTGGAGTGTACAGGGGCAGGGACCGATTGAAGCTTTCTTT
.	many	TRBV29-1	TRBJ2-4	14	CSVVGSKAKNIQYF	TGCAGCGTTGTCGGGAGCAAAGCCAAAAACATTCAGTACTTC
.	few	TRBV20-1	TRBJ2-1	17	CSARDPRSSRDYNEQFF	TGCAGTGCTAGAGATCCCCGGTCTTCCCGTGACTACAATGAGCAGTTCTTC
TRBD2	many	TRBV29-1	TRBJ2-7	13	CSVEDSGGYEQYF	TGCAGCGTTGAAGATTCGGGAGGGTACGAGCAGTACTTC
.	many	TRBV7-8	TRBJ1-6	13	CASSLEQVSPLHF	TGTGCCAGCAGCTTAGAGCAGGTTTCACCCCTCCACTTT
.	many	TRBV7-2	TRBJ2-1	14	CASSKDGPINEQFF	TGTGCCAGCAGCAAAGACGGGCCCATCAATGAGCAGTTCTTC
.	few	TRBV14	TRBJ2-6	17	CASSRPTVGTGANVLTF	TGTGCCAGCAGCCGTCCGACTGTAGGTACTGGGGCCAACGTCCTGACTTTC
TRBD1	.	TRBV5-1	TRBJ2-1	17	CASSLTTRDRGGNEQFF	TGCGCCAGCAGCTTGACCACCCGGGACAGGGGAGGAAATGAGCAGTTCTTC
TRBD2	.	TRBV20-1	TRBJ2-2	16	CSATWTRAGTTGELFF	TGCAGTGCTACCTGGACTAGGGCGGGAACAACCGGGGAGCTGTTTTTT
.	many	TRBV12-3/TRBV12-4	TRBJ1-1	15	CASTKNPGSNTEAFF	TGTGCCAGCACCAAGAACCCAGGGTCGAACACTGAAGCTTTCTTT
TRBD2	.	TRBV24-1	TRBJ2-1	15	CATRSSGGSYNEQFF	TGTGCCACCAGATCTAGCGGGGGGTCCTACAATGAGCAGTTCTTC
.	.	TRBV5-1	TRBJ1-5	16	CASSLAGTTSNQPQHF	TGCGCCAGCAGCTTGGCAGGGACGACGAGCAATCAGCCCCAGCATTTT
.	.	TRBV27	TRBJ2-5	15	CASSLGGFPQETQYF	TGTGCCAGCAGTTTAGGTGGGTTTCCCCAAGAGACCCAGTACTTC
.	.	TRBV3-1	TRBJ2-3	14	CASSHGLNTDTQYF	TGTGCCAGCAGCCACGGCCTCAACACAGATACGCAGTATTTT
.	few	TRBV7-8	TRBJ2-4	15	CASSSGEGQGHIQYF	TGTGCCAGCAGCTCCGGAGAGGGTCAAGGCCACATTCAGTACTTC
.	.	TRBV11-2	TRBJ2-5	18	CASSPAEGGRGPMETQYF	TGTGCCAGCAGCCCCGCCGAAGGGGGGAGAGGCCCTATGGAGACCCAGTACTTC
.	.	TRBV18	TRBJ2-7	14	CASSPSGAVYEQYF	TGTGCCAGCTCACCGTCGGGAGCGGTCTACGAGCAGTACTTC
.	.	TRBV2	TRBJ2-3	15	CASSLQGSYTDTQYF	TGTGCCAGCAGTTTACAGGGATCCTACACAGATACGCAGTATTTT
TRBD1	many	TRBV24-1	TRBJ2-2	18	CATSDPRTGSEVTGELFF	TGTGCCACCAGTGACCCTCGGACAGGGTCCGAGGTCACCGGGGAGCTGTTTTTT
.	once	TRBV12-3/TRBV12-4	TRBJ2-3	15	CASTGQGLYTDTQYF	TGTGCCAGCACGGGCCAGGGCCTATACACAGATACGCAGTATTTT
TRBD1	few	TRBV7-7	TRBJ2-5	14	CASSRTGGKETQYF	TGTGCCAGCAGCCGGACAGGGGGAAAAGAGACCCAGTACTTC
TRBD2	many	TRBV12-3/TRBV12-4	TRBJ2-3	17	CASSLRTSGASTDTQYF	TGTGCCAGCAGTTTGAGGACTAGCGGAGCTAGCACAGATACGCAGTATTTT
.	few	TRBV5-1	TRBJ1-1	15	CASSSEGGSGTEAFF	TGCGCCAGCAGCTCCGAGGGGGGTTCGGGGACTGAAGCTTTCTTT
.	many	TRBV7-2	TRBJ2-7	15	CASSLESRGSYEQYF	TGTGCCAGCAGCTTAGAGAGCAGGGGCAGCTACGAGCAGTACTTC
.	.	TRBV12-3/TRBV12-4	TRBJ2-3	13	CASSLGTLDTQYF	TGTGCCAGCAGTCTCGGGACTTTAGATACGCAGTATTTT
.	.	TRBV29-1	TRBJ2-2	13	CSVQAGGAGELFF	TGCAGCGTTCAGGCAGGGGGGGCCGGGGAGCTGTTTTTT
.	few	TRBV27	TRBJ1-2	15	CASSLKDGPNYGYTF	TGTGCCAGCAGTTTAAAGGACGGACCCAACTATGGCTACACCTTC
.	few	TRBV7-8	TRBJ2-2	16	CASSLGRRGSTGELFF	TGTGCCAGCAGCTTAGGTCGCAGGGGTAGCACCGGGGAGCTGTTTTTT
.	.	TRBV6-1	TRBJ1-5	14	CASSELTSNQPQHF	TGTGCCAGCAGTGAACTGACTTCCAATCAGCCCCAGCATTTT
TRBD1	many	TRBV5-1	TRBJ2-1	14	CASSLEGQGREQFF	TGCGCCAGCAGCTTGGAGGGACAGGGACGCGAGCAGTTCTTC
TRBD2	.	TRBV24-1	TRBJ2-1	18	CATSESIAGGSPYNEQFF	TGTGCCACCAGTGAGTCGATAGCGGGAGGATCCCCCTACAATGAGCAGTTCTTC
.	few	TRBV2	TRBJ1-2	18	CASSEGGSLDSANYGYTF	TGTGCCAGCAGTGAAGGGGGATCTCTTGACTCAGCTAACTATGGCTACACCTTC
.	.	TRBV6-2/TRBV6-3	TRBJ1-1	12	CASSEMNTEAFF	TGTGCCAGCAGCGAAATGAACACTGAAGCTTTCTTT
.	.	TRBV5-1	TRBJ2-2	16	CASSPPRASNTGELFF	TGCGCCAGCAGTCCCCCTCGAGCTAGTAACACCGGGGAGCTGTTTTTT
.	.	TRBV3-1	TRBJ1-2	13	CASSQWQHYGYTF	TGTGCCAGCAGCCAATGGCAGCACTATGGCTACACCTTC
.	many	TRBV5-1	TRBJ1-2	15	CASSPGDSIDYGYTF	TGCGCCAGCAGCCCGGGTGACTCCATTGACTATGGCTACACCTTC
TRBD2	few	TRBV4-2	TRBJ2-1	15	CASSSPSGAPQEQFF	TGTGCCAGCAGCTCCCCTAGCGGGGCCCCTCAAGAGCAGTTCTTC
TRBD1	.	TRBV5-1	TRBJ2-2	15	CASSWDRRNTGELFF	TGCGCCAGCAGCTGGGACAGAAGGAACACCGGGGAGCTGTTTTTT
TRBD2	few	TRBV19	TRBJ2-4	14	CASSIPGLVNIQYF	TGTGCCAGTAGTATACCAGGACTAGTCAACATTCAGTACTTC